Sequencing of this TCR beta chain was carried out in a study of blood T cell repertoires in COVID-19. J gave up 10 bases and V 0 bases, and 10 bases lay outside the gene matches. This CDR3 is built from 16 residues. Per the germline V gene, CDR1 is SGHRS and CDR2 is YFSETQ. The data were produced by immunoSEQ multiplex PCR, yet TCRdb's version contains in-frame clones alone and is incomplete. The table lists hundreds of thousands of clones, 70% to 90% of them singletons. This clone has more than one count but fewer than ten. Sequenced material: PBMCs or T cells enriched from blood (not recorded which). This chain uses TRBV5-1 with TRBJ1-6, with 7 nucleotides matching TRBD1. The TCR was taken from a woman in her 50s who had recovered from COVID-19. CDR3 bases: TGCGCCAGCAGCTTGGACCCACAGGGGATGCTCTCACCCCTCCACTTT. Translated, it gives CASSLDPQGMLSPLHF.